The 18 T cell receptor beta chains presented below share a single source sample, sequenced in a study of blood T cell repertoires in COVID-19. The protocol was immunoSEQ multiplex PCR, while the TCRdb copy is restricted to in-frame clones and leaves out a portion. The sample carries 250,000 to 300,000 clones, 80% to 90% recorded once. The sample was PBMCs or T cells enriched from blood (not recorded which). The receptors here all came from a man aged 25 to 45 with acute COVID-19.

The gene calls are TRBV6-5 and TRBJ1-6, with D unresolved. CDR3 length: 15 amino acids. V dropped 5 bases and J dropped 9 bases, with 17 bases sitting between them. Germline CDR1 reads MNHEY; CDR2 reads SVGAGI. The CDR3 sequence is CASSTRWARTSPLHF. DNA of the CDR3: TGTGCCAGCAGTACCCGATGGGCGAGAACTTCACCCCTCCACTTT.

There are a few counts of this clone. The chain employs TRBV24-1 and TRBJ1-5, with 9 bases fitting TRBD1. Germline V gene data show CDR1 as KGHDR and CDR2 as SFDVKD. The CDR3 is 16 amino acids. The V and J ends lost 5 bases and 3 bases, in that order; junction bases with no gene match: 7. The CDR3 DNA follows: TGTGCCACCAGTGGTAACCGGGACAGGGACAATCAGCCCCAGCATTTT. It specifies CATSGNRDRDNQPQHF.

The chain employs TRBV7-9 and TRBJ1-3; possible D gene TRBD1, 6 bases. The germline V gene has CDR1 SEHNR and CDR2 FQNEAQ (reference sequence). V was clipped by 2 bases and J by 4 bases, with 9 bases between them. CDR3 length equals 14 residues. The CDR3 DNA is TGTGCCAGCAGCTTACAGGGGTGGGGAAACACCATATATTTT. It encodes CASSLQGWGNTIYF. Combining the CDR3 with reference TRBV7-9 and TRBJ1-3 gives the whole variable domain DTGVSQNPRHKITKRGQNVTFRCDPISEHNRLYWYRQTLGQGPEFLTYFQNEAQLEKSRLLSDRFSAERPKGSFSTLEIQRTEQGDSAMYLCASSLQGWGNTIYFGEGSWLTVV.

V and J are TRBV12-5 and TRBJ2-3; TRBD2 aligns across 13 bases. The CDR3 is 15 residues long. V trimming: 10 bases; J trimming: 0 bases; junction bases outside the gene matches: 4. Germline V gene lookup returns CDR1 LGHNT and CDR2 FRNRAP. The CDR3 DNA sequence: TGTGCTAATGGACTAGCGGGAGTTAGCACAGATACGCAGTATTTT. Its translation is CANGLAGVSTDTQYF. Full variable domain (remainder filled in from reference TRBV12-5 and TRBJ2-3): DARVTQTPRHKVTEMGQEVTMRCQPILGHNTVFWYRQTMMQGLELLAYFRNRAPLDDSGMPKDRFSAEMPDATLATLKIQPSEPRDSAVYFCANGLAGVSTDTQYFGPGTRLTVL.

The rearrangement uses TRBV20-1 and TRBJ2-2, with D possibly TRBD1 on 5 matching bases. V was clipped by 3 bases and J by 4 bases, with 12 bases between them. The CDR3 sequence is 14 residues long. Germline V gives CDR1 DFQATT, CDR2 SNEGSKA (reference sequence). The CDR3 DNA reads TGCAGTGCTAGTCCACAGGCTGGCACCGGGGAGCTGTTTTTT. It encodes CSASPQAGTGELFF.

CDR3 nucleotide sequence: TGTGCCAGCAGCTCAACCGGGACAGGGGGCGCCGGTAGCTATGGCTACACCTTC. Protein sequence: CASSSTGTGGAGSYGYTF. The chain uses TRBV7-2 and TRBJ1-2, with 12 bases lining up with TRBD1. The CDR3 loop spans 18 amino acids. The V gene end was trimmed by 4 bases and the J gene end by 4 bases; junction bases not matched to a gene: 13. The germline gives CDR1 SGHTA, CDR2 FQGNSA. Together with reference TRBV7-2 and TRBJ1-2, the CDR3 gives the full variable domain: GAGVSQSPSNKVTEKGKDVELRCDPISGHTALYWYRQSLGQGLEFLIYFQGNSAPDKSGLPSDRFSAERTGGSVSTLTIQRTQQEDSAVYLCASSSTGTGGAGSYGYTFGSGTRLTVV.

The rearrangement uses TRBV6-5 and TRBJ2-1; the D is unclear. The CDR3 spans 13 residues. CDR1 and CDR2 (germline): MNHEY, SVGAGI. V shed 8 bases and J shed 0 bases, with 8 bases lying between them. In nucleotides, the CDR3 is TGTGCCAGCGTCGTGAGCTCCTACAATGAGCAGTTCTTC. Translating it yields CASVVSSYNEQFF.

V usage is TRBV7-2 and J usage is TRBJ1-1; 7 bases match TRBD1. CDR3 size: 14 residues. Germline V lookup: CDR1 SGHTA, CDR2 FQGNSA. V trimming: 8 bases; J trimming: 0 bases; junction bases outside the gene matches: 6. CDR3 nucleotide sequence: TGTGCCAGCGGACAGGCTAGGATGAACACTGAAGCTTTCTTT. It specifies CASGQARMNTEAFF.

This chain links TRBV19 with TRBJ1-1; D might be TRBD1 (6 bases). The germline V and J ends were trimmed by 5 bases and 8 bases, with 15 bases remaining between them. CDR3 size: 13 residues. From germline, CDR1 is LNHDA and CDR2 SQIVND (reference sequence). The chain's CDR3 is CASSDYRVTEAFF. DNA of the CDR3: TGTGCCAGTAGTGATTACAGGGTCACGGAAGCTTTCTTT.

J is TRBJ2-5 and V is TRBV11-3, with TRBD2 matching 8 bases. This CDR3 is built from 17 residues. The V gene end was trimmed by 1 base and the J gene end by 2 bases; junction bases not matched to a gene: 9. CDR1 and CDR2 from the germline V gene are SGHNT and YENEEA. CDR3 DNA sequence: TGTGCCAGCAGCTTAGCCTTTAGTAGCGGGGAGCAAGAGACCCAGTACTTC. Protein product: CASSLAFSSGEQETQYF.

About this clone: The germline gene is not matched at one end of the junction; a read error may be the cause. The rearrangement joins TRBV5-1 to TRBJ2-3, with 12 bases matching TRBD2. Germline CDR1 SGHRS, CDR2 YFSETQ. The CDR3 length is 15 residues. CDR3 nucleotide sequence: TGTGCCAGCAGCCCCGGACTAGCGGGACCAGATACGCAGTATTTT. The encoded protein is CASSPGLAGPDTQYF.

This clone was detected once. V gene TRBV2 combines with J gene TRBJ2-5; 10 bases agree with TRBD1. The V gene's germline CDR1 is SNHLY and CDR2 FYNNEI. Trimming at V came to 5 bases and at J to 7 bases, leaving 7 bases not matched to a gene. This CDR3 has 14 amino acids. CDR3 protein: CASSPGQGRGTQYF. CDR3 DNA sequence: TGTGCCAGCAGTCCGGGACAGGGGAGGGGGACCCAGTACTTC.

This chain connects TRBV7-2 to TRBJ2-3, with 9 bases identical to TRBD2. The trim removed 3 bases at V and 6 bases at J, leaving 10 bases unmatched. The CDR3 length is 16 residues. The germline gives CDR1 SGHTA, CDR2 FQGNSA. CDR3 sequence: CASSLGGGRARDTQYF. The CDR3 DNA reads TGTGCCAGCAGCTTGGGCGGCGGGAGGGCCAGGGATACGCAGTATTTT.

CDR3 protein: CASSDPGDPTANYGYTF. The CDR3 DNA sequence: TGTGCCAGCAGCGACCCGGGGGACCCTACCGCTAACTATGGCTACACCTTC. The rearrangement uses TRBV3-1 (or the pseudogene TRBV3-2) and TRBJ1-2; TRBD1 is a possible D gene (5 bases). The germline gives CDR1 LGHDT, CDR2 YNNKEL (reference sequence). This CDR3 spans 17 amino acids. V was cut by 5 bases and J by 0 bases, with 19 bases left in between.

The genes are TRBV2 and TRBJ1-2; no clear D gene. Germline lookup yields CDR1 SNHLY and CDR2 FYNNEI. The CDR3 has 12 amino acids. V was cut by 5 bases and J by 4 bases, with 8 bases left in between. In DNA, the CDR3 is TGTGCCAGCAGTAGACCGGGCTATGGCTACACCTTC. Its translation: CASSRPGYGYTF.

The J gene is TRBJ1-1, the V gene TRBV4-3; TRBD1 is a possible D gene (6 bases). V was cut by 2 bases and J by 4 bases, with 11 bases left in between. CDR3 length equals 14 residues. In germline, CDR1 is LGHNA, CDR2 YSLEER. The CDR3 loop reads CASSQSGQFTEAFF. In DNA form, the CDR3 reads TGCGCCAGCAGCCAAAGTGGACAGTTCACTGAAGCTTTCTTT.

This clone was recorded once. The chain links TRBV9 to TRBJ2-5; TRBD2 agrees at 11 bases. The CDR3 totals 15 residues. Trimming took 3 bases from V and 5 from J; bases not matched to a gene: 6. Germline loops: CDR1 SGDLS, CDR2 YYNGEE. CDR3: CASSAVAGGLETQYF. DNA of the CDR3: TGTGCCAGCAGCGCGGTAGCGGGGGGGCTGGAGACCCAGTACTTC.

The chain has TRBV5-1 and TRBJ2-5, with D possibly being TRBD2 (7 bases). The CDR3 extends over 14 amino acids. V shed 1 base and J shed 4 bases, with 11 bases lying between them. Looked up from germline, CDR1 is SGHRS and CDR2 is YFSETQ. In DNA, the CDR3 is TGCGCCAGCAGCTTGTCCGGGGGGCGAGAGACCCAGTACTTC. Translating gives CASSLSGGRETQYF.